Reported below is one T cell receptor (beta chain). The entry originates in a study of Ad26.COV2.S vaccination and SARS-CoV-2 variants. On the study more broadly: Donor allocation was to the COV1001 Ad26.COV2.S trial arm.

Treatment: some 20 received Ad26.COV2.S at low or high dose, single or two shots; several received placebo; per-sample allocation not given. After the first vaccine or placebo injection, samples were drawn on day 63. The length of the CDR3 is 13 residues. CDR1 and CDR2 (germline): SGHTA, FQGNSA. Trimming left V 2 bases short and J 8 bases short, with 7 bases between. Libraries were prepared by immunoSEQ multiplex PCR; TCRdb keeps only in-frame clonotypes and omits some of them. This sample has some 300,000 clones, with just over 85% found just once. Here the sequenced sample was peripheral blood, taken in a trial of Ad26.COV2.S vaccine versus placebo. V gene TRBV7-2 combines with J gene TRBJ1-6; D is uncertain. The TCR sequence derives from a person between 18 and 60 years old who received the Ad26.COV2.S COVID-19 vaccine or a placebo. CDR3 nucleotide sequence: TGTGCCAGCAGCTTATTATTCGATTCACCCCTCCACTTT. This sequence encodes CASSLLFDSPLHF. The variable domain in full, completed from reference TRBV7-2 and TRBJ1-6, reads GAGVSQSPSNKVTEKGKDVELRCDPISGHTALYWYRQSLGQGLEFLIYFQGNSAPDKSGLPSDRFSAERTGGSVSTLTIQRTQQEDSAVYLCASSLLFDSPLHFGNGTRLTVT.